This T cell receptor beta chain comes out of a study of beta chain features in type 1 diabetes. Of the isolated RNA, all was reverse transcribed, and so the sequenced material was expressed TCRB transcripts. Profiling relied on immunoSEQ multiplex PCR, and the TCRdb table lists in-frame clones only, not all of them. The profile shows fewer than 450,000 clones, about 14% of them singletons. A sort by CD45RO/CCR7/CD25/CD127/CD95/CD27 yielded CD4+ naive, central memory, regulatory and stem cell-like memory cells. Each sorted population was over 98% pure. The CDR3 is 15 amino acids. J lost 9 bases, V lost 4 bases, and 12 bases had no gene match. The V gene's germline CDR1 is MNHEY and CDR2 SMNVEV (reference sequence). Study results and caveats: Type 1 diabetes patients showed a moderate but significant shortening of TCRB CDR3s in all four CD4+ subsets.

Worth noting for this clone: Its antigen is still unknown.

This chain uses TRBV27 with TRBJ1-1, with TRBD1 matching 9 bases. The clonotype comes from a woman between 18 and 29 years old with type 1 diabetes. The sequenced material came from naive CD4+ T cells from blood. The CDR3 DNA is TGTGCCAGCAGTTCGCCCGGGACAGGGATGGTGAAAGCTTTCTTT. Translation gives CASSSPGTGMVKAFF.